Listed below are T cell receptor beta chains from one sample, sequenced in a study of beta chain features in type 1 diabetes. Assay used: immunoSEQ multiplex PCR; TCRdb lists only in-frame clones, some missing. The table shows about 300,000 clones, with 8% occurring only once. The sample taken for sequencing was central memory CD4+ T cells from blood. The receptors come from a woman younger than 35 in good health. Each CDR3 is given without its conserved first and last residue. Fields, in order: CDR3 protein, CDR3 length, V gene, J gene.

cdr3_aa: ASSLSRAYTEAF
cdr3_length: 12
v_call: TRBV13
j_call: TRBJ1-1

cdr3_aa: ASSLIRAGELF
cdr3_length: 11
v_call: TRBV7-9
j_call: TRBJ2-2

cdr3_aa: ASSLVGAADTQY
cdr3_length: 12
v_call: TRBV7-2
j_call: TRBJ2-3

cdr3_aa: ASAYSTSTDTQY
cdr3_length: 12
v_call: TRBV6-1
j_call: TRBJ2-3

cdr3_aa: ASSLDRVENSPLH
cdr3_length: 13
v_call: TRBV27
j_call: TRBJ1-6

cdr3_aa: SVEVRGARVGYT
cdr3_length: 12
v_call: TRBV29-1
j_call: TRBJ1-2

cdr3_aa: ASSHDRDYGYT
cdr3_length: 11
v_call: TRBV7-2
j_call: TRBJ1-2

cdr3_aa: SVEGRDGEKLF
cdr3_length: 11
v_call: TRBV29-1
j_call: TRBJ1-4

cdr3_aa: ASSLATGTGLYNEQF
cdr3_length: 15
v_call: TRBV7-8
j_call: TRBJ2-1

cdr3_aa: ASSPGGLADTQY
cdr3_length: 12
v_call: TRBV5-1
j_call: TRBJ2-3

cdr3_aa: ASSLAGGPNQPQH
cdr3_length: 13
v_call: TRBV28
j_call: TRBJ1-5

cdr3_aa: ASSERTGDEQY
cdr3_length: 11
v_call: TRBV6-1
j_call: TRBJ2-7

cdr3_aa: ASWAGGGNTIY
cdr3_length: 11
v_call: TRBV7-8
j_call: TRBJ1-3

cdr3_aa: ASSKRSRTQY
cdr3_length: 10
v_call: TRBV6-5
j_call: TRBJ2-5

cdr3_aa: SVVRGGVNNEQF
cdr3_length: 12
v_call: TRBV29-1
j_call: TRBJ2-1

cdr3_aa: ASSGRTGRTDTQY
cdr3_length: 13
v_call: TRBV9
j_call: TRBJ2-3

cdr3_aa: ASSVGLGGANVLT
cdr3_length: 13
v_call: TRBV9
j_call: TRBJ2-6

cdr3_aa: AWGYRGLMGQPQH
cdr3_length: 13
v_call: TRBV30
j_call: TRBJ1-5

cdr3_aa: ASRRTGLSDTQY
cdr3_length: 12
v_call: TRBV6-6
j_call: TRBJ2-3

cdr3_aa: ASSLGRHTSETQY
cdr3_length: 13
v_call: TRBV13
j_call: TRBJ2-5

cdr3_aa: ASSLADQETQY
cdr3_length: 11
v_call: TRBV7-2
j_call: TRBJ2-5

cdr3_aa: ASSPTPDRVEAF
cdr3_length: 12
v_call: TRBV6-6
j_call: TRBJ1-1

cdr3_aa: ASSLFGDLAKNIQY
cdr3_length: 14
v_call: TRBV5-1
j_call: TRBJ2-4

cdr3_aa: ASSLNPWLVQF
cdr3_length: 11
v_call: TRBV7-3
j_call: TRBJ2-1

cdr3_aa: ASQMDREVYGIQY
cdr3_length: 13
v_call: TRBV27
j_call: TRBJ2-4

cdr3_aa: ASRETGTGAGEQF
cdr3_length: 13
v_call: TRBV25-1
j_call: TRBJ2-1

cdr3_aa: ASSDYAAGGRETQY
cdr3_length: 14
v_call: TRBV25-1
j_call: TRBJ2-5

cdr3_aa: ASSGGNTDTQY
cdr3_length: 11
v_call: TRBV9
j_call: TRBJ2-3

cdr3_aa: ASSLRGQGGLF
cdr3_length: 11
v_call: TRBV7-9
j_call: TRBJ2-2

cdr3_aa: ASRWTSGFYEQY
cdr3_length: 12
v_call: TRBV6-5
j_call: TRBJ2-7

cdr3_aa: ASSAQGNTEAF
cdr3_length: 11
v_call: TRBV2
j_call: TRBJ1-1

cdr3_aa: ASSRGQNEKLF
cdr3_length: 11
v_call: TRBV18
j_call: TRBJ1-4

cdr3_aa: ASSLGTGGTYEQY
cdr3_length: 13
v_call: TRBV28
j_call: TRBJ2-7

cdr3_aa: ASSQGQGLDGYT
cdr3_length: 12
v_call: TRBV4-1
j_call: TRBJ1-2

cdr3_aa: ATSRGTGTAGEKLF
cdr3_length: 14
v_call: TRBV15
j_call: TRBJ1-4

cdr3_aa: AWSFTGLEEQY
cdr3_length: 11
v_call: TRBV30
j_call: TRBJ2-7

cdr3_aa: ASSQEQYVTDTQY
cdr3_length: 13
v_call: TRBV4-1
j_call: TRBJ2-3

cdr3_aa: ASSSVGAGRGEQF
cdr3_length: 13
v_call: TRBV27
j_call: TRBJ2-1

cdr3_aa: ASRYPSGGNNEQF
cdr3_length: 13
v_call: TRBV7-2
j_call: TRBJ2-1